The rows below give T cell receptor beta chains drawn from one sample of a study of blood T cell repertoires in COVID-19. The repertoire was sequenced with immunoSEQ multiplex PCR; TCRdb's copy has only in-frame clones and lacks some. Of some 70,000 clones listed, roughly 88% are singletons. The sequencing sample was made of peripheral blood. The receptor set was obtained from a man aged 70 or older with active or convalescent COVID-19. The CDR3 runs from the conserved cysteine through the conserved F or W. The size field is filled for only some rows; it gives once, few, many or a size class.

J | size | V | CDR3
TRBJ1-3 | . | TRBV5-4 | CASTRDITSGTIYF
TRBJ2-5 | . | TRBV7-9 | CASSSSSVETQYF
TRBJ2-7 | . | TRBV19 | CASKPGPGGEQYF
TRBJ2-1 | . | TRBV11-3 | CASSLLSGSAYNEQFF
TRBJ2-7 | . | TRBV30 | CAWSVGVPDTEQYF
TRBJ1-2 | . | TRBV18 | CASSPGQSNYGYTF
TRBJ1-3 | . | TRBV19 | CASRDSSSGNTIYF
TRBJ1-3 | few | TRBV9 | CASSPAGTGIGNTIYF
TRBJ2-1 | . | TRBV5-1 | CASSPTAGGEQFF
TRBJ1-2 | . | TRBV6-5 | CASSYQQTGSYGYTF
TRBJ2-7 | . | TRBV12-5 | CASGLWGQGPYEQYF
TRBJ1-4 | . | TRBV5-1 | CASSVDRGEKLFF
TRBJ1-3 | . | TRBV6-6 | CASSPTGIGNTIYF
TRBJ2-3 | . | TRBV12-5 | CASGLVRIAGGGSTDTQYF
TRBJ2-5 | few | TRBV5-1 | CASRTSGGWEETQYF
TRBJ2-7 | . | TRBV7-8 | CASSRTALYEQYF
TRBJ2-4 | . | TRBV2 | CASKPRIRQGKNIQYF
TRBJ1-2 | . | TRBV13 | CASSPGQGGYGYTF
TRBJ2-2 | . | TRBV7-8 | CASTERGLARTGELFF
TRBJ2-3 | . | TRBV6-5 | CASRDRGADTQYF
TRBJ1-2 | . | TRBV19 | CAAFAGRYGYTF
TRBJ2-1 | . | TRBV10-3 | CAISGLGGNEQFF
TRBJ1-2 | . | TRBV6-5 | CASSRGVAYGYTF
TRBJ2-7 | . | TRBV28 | CASTSTGPATYEQYF
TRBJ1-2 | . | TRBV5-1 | CASSLQGGAGYTF
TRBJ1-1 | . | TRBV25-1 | CASSELTVHTEAFF
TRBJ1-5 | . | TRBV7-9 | CASSFGGGGQPQHF
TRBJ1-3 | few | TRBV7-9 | CASSSLGQGAVGNTIYF